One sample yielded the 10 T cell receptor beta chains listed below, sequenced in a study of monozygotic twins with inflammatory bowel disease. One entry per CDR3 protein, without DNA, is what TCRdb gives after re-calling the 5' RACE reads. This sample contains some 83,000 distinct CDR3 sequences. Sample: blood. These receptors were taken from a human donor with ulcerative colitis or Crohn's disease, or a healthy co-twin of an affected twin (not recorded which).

The chain's CDR3 is CSVNPAGRAQETQYF. The chain uses TRBV29-1 and TRBJ2-5; TCRdb designates TRBD2, a call that cannot be tested without DNA. This CDR3 region has 15 residues. CDR1 and CDR2 from the germline V gene are SQVTM and ANQGSEA.

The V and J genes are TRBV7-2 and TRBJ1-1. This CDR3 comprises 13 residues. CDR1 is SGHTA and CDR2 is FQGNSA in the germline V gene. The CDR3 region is CASSFRWDTEAFF.

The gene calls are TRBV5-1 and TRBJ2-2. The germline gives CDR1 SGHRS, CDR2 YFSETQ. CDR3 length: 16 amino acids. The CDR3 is CASSLPAPQRTGELFF.

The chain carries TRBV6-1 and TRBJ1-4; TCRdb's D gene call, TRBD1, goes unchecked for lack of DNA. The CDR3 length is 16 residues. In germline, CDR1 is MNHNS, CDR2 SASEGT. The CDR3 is CASSGDRTTTNEKLFF.

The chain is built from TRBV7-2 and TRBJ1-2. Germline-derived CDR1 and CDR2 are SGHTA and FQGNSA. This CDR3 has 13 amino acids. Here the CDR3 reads CASSLVEGGQDTF. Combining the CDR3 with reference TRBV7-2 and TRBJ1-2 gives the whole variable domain GAGVSQSPSNKVTEKGKDVELRCDPISGHTALYWYRQSLGQGLEFLIYFQGNSAPDKSGLPSDRFSAERTGGSVSTLTIQRTQQEDSAVYLCASSLVEGGQDTFGSGTRLTVV.

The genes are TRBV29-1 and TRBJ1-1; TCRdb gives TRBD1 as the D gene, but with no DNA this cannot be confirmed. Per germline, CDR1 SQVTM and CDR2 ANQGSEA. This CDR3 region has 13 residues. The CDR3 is CSVVYRQATEAFF.

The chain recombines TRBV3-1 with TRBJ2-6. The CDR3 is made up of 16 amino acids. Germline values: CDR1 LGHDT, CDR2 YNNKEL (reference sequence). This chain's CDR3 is CASSQDPSSGANVLTF.

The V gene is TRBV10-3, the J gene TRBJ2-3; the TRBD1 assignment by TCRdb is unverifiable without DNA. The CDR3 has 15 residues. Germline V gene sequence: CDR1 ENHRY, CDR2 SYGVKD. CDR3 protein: CAISGDRGLTDTQYF.

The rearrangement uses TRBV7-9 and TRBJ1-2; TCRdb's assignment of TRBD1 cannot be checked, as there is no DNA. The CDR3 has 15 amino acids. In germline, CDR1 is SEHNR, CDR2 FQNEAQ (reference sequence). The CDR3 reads CASSSDRARRRGYTF. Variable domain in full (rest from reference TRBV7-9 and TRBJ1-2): DTGVSQNPRHKITKRGQNVTFRCDPISEHNRLYWYRQTLGQGPEFLTYFQNEAQLEKSRLLSDRFSAERPKGSFSTLEIQRTEQGDSAMYLCASSSDRARRRGYTFGSGTRLTVV.

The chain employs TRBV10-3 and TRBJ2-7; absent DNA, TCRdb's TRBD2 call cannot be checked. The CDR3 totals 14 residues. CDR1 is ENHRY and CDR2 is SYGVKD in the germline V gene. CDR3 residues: CAISGLAGGYEQYF.